This T cell receptor (beta chain) was documented in a study of T cell responses to AZD1222 COVID-19 vaccine. A word on this clone: Its target is not known.

Germline lookup yields CDR1 KGHSH and CDR2 LQKENI. With V trimmed by 4 bases and J by 5 bases, 1 base remained unmatched. CDR3 length: 12 amino acids. Broader study findings: No repertoire was sampled before or during the peak T cell response, only after it. The study reported that nearly half of spike-specific TCRs target unmutated variant regions. Recipients of two AZD1222 doses showed rising Spike-specific TCR breadth and depth. Recipients of AZD1222 seropositive at baseline numbered only 6 or 7.

Here immunoSEQ multiplex PCR was the method, and the copy in TCRdb shows in-frame clones only, minus some. The sample includes over 45,000 clones, over 75% seen only once; the top ten take roughly 5.2%. The rearrangement links TRBV18 to TRBJ2-7; 8 bases map to TRBD1. Sequencing used peripheral blood, obtained 28 days after the second AZD1222 dose. This receptor was taken from an adult who received the AZD1222 COVID-19 vaccine. CDR3 sequence (DNA): TGTGCCAGCTCACGACAGGGGCACGAGCAGTACTTC. It translates to CASSRQGHEQYF. The variable domain in full, with the rest retrieved from reference TRBV18 and TRBJ2-7, is NAGVMQNPRHLVRRRGQEARLRCSPMKGHSHVYWYRQLPEEGLKFMVYLQKENIIDESGMPKERFSAEFPKEGPSILRIQQVVRGDSAAYFCASSRQGHEQYFGPGTRLTVT.